Listed below are T cell receptor beta chains from one sample, sequenced in a study of blood T cell repertoires in COVID-19. Profiling relied on immunoSEQ multiplex PCR, and the TCRdb table lists in-frame clones only, not all of them. The data show 90,000 or so clones, around 87% seen once. The sample was peripheral blood. The receptors derive from a human donor in a cohort sampled during active COVID-19. Each CDR3 is given with its conserved first and last residue. Fields, in order: J gene, V gene, CDR3 protein.

j_call: TRBJ1-3; v_call: TRBV12-3/TRBV12-4; cdr3_aa: CASSSVNTIYF
j_call: TRBJ1-2; v_call: TRBV28; cdr3_aa: CASRPSGTGGGGYTF
j_call: TRBJ1-6; v_call: TRBV5-1; cdr3_aa: CASSLEGASDNSPLHF
j_call: TRBJ2-3; v_call: TRBV28; cdr3_aa: CASALPRGTDTQYF
j_call: TRBJ2-2; v_call: TRBV7-9; cdr3_aa: CASSKRGTSGGRGTGELFF
j_call: TRBJ1-2; v_call: TRBV5-1; cdr3_aa: CASSFYRDGYTF
j_call: TRBJ2-3; v_call: TRBV7-9; cdr3_aa: CASSLAGGNTDTQYF
j_call: TRBJ1-3; v_call: TRBV11-2; cdr3_aa: CASSLANGGHTIYF
j_call: TRBJ2-5; v_call: TRBV19; cdr3_aa: CASSRLAGGQETQYF
j_call: TRBJ1-4; v_call: TRBV6-5; cdr3_aa: CASSSPGSRGEKLFF
j_call: TRBJ1-2; v_call: TRBV19; cdr3_aa: CATQKRDRDFGYTF
j_call: TRBJ1-1; v_call: TRBV12-5; cdr3_aa: CASGRGQPPWMNTEAFF
j_call: TRBJ1-5; v_call: TRBV10-3; cdr3_aa: CAIRTGDNQPQHF
j_call: TRBJ2-7; v_call: TRBV5-5; cdr3_aa: CASSFTSGVREQYF
j_call: TRBJ2-7; v_call: TRBV6-2/TRBV6-3; cdr3_aa: CASSFPGQFSSYEQYF
j_call: TRBJ2-1; v_call: TRBV21-1; cdr3_aa: CASMWLEQFF
j_call: TRBJ2-1; v_call: TRBV5-4; cdr3_aa: CASSHGQSSYNEQFF
j_call: TRBJ1-2; v_call: TRBV6-5; cdr3_aa: CASSQAHANYGYTF
j_call: TRBJ2-6; v_call: TRBV18; cdr3_aa: CASSQDRSGANVLTF
j_call: TRBJ2-2; v_call: TRBV9; cdr3_aa: CASSVGDWRGGELFF
j_call: TRBJ1-1; v_call: TRBV6-5; cdr3_aa: CASSQDSMNTEAFF
j_call: TRBJ2-1; v_call: TRBV2; cdr3_aa: CASSVRRLNNEQFF
j_call: TRBJ2-7; v_call: TRBV7-9; cdr3_aa: CASSPDTSTSYEQYF
j_call: TRBJ1-6; v_call: TRBV7-3; cdr3_aa: CASSLTGGTSLSYNSPLHF